This section outlines one TCR beta chain sequence together with its context. No antigen is known for it. ViraFEST assay sequencing came after antigen-specific CD4+ T cells were expanded with viral peptide pools. Following 10 days of culture, CD4+ T cells were isolated. Vaccine administered to participants consisted of two doses of either BNT162b2 or mRNA-1273. This entry is derived from a study of vaccination effects on CD4 cells after COVID-19. On the study more broadly: It was a median of 72 days after the second dose that post-vaccine samples were obtained. The study, taken as a whole, reports: Late post-vaccination samples showed marked contraction of infection- and vaccine-induced clones.

TCRdb's table, derived via immunoSEQ multiplex PCR, lists solely in-frame clones and lacks some. This table holds more than 35,000 clones, almost 85% found once. CDR3 size: 18 residues. The germline CDR1 and CDR2 sequences are LGHDT and YNNKEL (reference sequence). Trimming took off 4 bases at V and 4 bases at J, with 22 bases between the two ends. This receptor was identified in a human donor who received a COVID-19 vaccine. Some clones in this sample may be carry-over from other donors' samples. The material sequenced was CD4+ T cells from PBMCs cultured with HCoV-NL63 spike peptides, taken after COVID-19 vaccination. V gene TRBV3-1 (or the pseudogene TRBV3-2) combines with J gene TRBJ1-4; D call uncertain. This chain's CDR3 is CASSRAPGQRGLNEKLFF. The DNA for the CDR3 is TGTGCCAGCAGCCGTGCCCCGGGCCAGCGAGGGCTTAATGAAAAACTGTTTTTT.